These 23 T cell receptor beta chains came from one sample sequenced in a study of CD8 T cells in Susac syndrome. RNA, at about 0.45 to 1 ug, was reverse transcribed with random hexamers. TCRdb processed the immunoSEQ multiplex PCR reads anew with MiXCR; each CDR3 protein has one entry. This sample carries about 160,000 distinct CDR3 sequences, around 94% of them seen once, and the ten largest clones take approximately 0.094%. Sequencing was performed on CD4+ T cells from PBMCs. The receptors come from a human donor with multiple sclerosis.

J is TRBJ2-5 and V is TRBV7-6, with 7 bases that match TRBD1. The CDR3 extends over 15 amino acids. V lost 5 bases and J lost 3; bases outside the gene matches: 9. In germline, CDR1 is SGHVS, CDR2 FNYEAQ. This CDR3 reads CASSPQTGTEETQYF. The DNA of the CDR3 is TGTGCCAGCAGCCCGCAAACCGGGACAGAAGAGACCCAGTACTTC.

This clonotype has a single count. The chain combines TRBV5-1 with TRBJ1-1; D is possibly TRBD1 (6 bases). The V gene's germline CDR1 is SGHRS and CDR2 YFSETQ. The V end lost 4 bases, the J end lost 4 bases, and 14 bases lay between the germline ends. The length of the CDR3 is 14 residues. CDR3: CASSPREGGTEAFF. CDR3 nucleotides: TGCGCCAGCAGCCCCAGGGAGGGGGGCACTGAAGCTTTCTTT.

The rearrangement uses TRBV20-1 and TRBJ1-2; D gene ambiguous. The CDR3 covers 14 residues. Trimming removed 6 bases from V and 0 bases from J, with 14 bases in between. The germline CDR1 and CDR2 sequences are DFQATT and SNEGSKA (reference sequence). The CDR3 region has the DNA TGCAGTGCGCCACAGAGCACGGCTAACTATGGCTACACCTTC. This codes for CSAPQSTANYGYTF.

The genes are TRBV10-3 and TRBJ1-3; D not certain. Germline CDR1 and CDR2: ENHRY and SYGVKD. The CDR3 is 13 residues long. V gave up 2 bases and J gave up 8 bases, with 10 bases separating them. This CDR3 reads CAISEGPADTIYF. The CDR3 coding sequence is TGTGCCATCAGTGAGGGGCCTGCGGACACCATATATTTT.

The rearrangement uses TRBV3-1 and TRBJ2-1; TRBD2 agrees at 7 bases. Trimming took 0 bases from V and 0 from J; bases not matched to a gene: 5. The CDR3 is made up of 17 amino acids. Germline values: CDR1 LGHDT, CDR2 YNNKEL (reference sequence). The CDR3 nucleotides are TGTGCCAGCAGCCAAGAGGGGGGGTCAAGCTCCTACAATGAGCAGTTCTTC. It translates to CASSQEGGSSSYNEQFF.

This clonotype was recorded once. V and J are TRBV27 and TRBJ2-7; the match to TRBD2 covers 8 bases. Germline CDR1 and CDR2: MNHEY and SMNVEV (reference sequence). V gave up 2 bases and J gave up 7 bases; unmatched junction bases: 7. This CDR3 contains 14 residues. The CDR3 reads CASSLTGLGREQYF. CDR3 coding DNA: TGTGCCAGCAGTTTAACGGGACTAGGGAGGGAGCAGTACTTC.

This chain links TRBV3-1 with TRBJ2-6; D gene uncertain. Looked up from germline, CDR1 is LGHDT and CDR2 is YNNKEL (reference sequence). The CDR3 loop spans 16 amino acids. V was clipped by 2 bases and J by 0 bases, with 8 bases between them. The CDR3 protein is CASSQLVLSGANVLTF. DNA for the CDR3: TGTGCCAGCAGCCAATTGGTTCTCTCTGGGGCCAACGTCCTGACTTTC. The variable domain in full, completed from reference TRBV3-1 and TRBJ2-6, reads DTAVSQTPKYLVTQMGNDKSIKCEQNLGHDTMYWYKQDSKKFLKIMFSYNNKELIINETVPNRFSPKSPDKAHLNLHINSLELGDSAVYFCASSQLVLSGANVLTFGAGSRLTVL.

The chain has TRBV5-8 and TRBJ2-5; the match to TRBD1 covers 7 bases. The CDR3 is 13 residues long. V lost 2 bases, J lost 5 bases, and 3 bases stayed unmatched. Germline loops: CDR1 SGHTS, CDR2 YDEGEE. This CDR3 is CASSLTGVETQYF. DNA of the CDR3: TGTGCCAGCAGCTTAACAGGGGTGGAGACCCAGTACTTC. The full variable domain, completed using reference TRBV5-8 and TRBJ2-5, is EAGVTQSPTHLIKTRGQQATLRCSPISGHTSVYWYQQALGLGLQFLLWYDEGEERNRGNFPPRFSGRQFPNYSSELNVNALELEDSALYLCASSLTGVETQYFGPGTRLLVL.

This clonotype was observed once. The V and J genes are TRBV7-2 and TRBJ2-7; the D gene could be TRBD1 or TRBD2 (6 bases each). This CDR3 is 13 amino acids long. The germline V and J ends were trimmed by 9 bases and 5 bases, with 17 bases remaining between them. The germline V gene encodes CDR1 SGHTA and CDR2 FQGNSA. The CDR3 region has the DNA TGTGCCAGTAGTCGGGGGCCGAGCGACGAGCAGTACTTC. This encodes CASSRGPSDEQYF.

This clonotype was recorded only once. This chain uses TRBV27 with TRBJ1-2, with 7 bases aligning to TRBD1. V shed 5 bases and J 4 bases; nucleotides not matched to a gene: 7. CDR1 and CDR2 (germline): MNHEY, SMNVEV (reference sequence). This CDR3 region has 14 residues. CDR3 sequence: CASSRTQGSYGYTF. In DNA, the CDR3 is TGTGCCAGCAGTCGGACACAGGGGTCCTATGGCTACACCTTC.

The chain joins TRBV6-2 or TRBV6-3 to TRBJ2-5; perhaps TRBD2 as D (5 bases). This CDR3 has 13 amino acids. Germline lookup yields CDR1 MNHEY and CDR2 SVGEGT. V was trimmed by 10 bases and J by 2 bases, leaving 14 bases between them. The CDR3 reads CATTLSGQETQYF. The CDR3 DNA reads TGTGCCACCACCCTAAGCGGTCAAGAGACCCAGTACTTC.

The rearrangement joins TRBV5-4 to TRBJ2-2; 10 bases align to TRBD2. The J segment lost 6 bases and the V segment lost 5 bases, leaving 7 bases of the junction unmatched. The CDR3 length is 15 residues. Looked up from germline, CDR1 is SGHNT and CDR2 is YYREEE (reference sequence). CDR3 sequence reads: CASSASGSLAGELFF. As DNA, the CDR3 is TGTGCCAGCAGTGCTAGCGGGAGTTTAGCCGGGGAGCTGTTTTTT.

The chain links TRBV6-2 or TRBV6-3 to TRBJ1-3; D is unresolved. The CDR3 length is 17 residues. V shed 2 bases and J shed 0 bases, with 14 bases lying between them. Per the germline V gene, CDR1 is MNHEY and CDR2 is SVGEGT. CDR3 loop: CASSYGVELYSGNTIYF. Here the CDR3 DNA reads TGTGCCAGCAGTTACGGTGTGGAGCTCTACTCTGGAAACACCATATATTTT.

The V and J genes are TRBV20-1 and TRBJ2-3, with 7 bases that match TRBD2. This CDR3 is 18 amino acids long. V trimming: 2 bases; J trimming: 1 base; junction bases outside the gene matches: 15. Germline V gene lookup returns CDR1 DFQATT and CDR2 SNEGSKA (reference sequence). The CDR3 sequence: CSARLSSGALGGTDTQYF. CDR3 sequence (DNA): TGCAGTGCTAGATTGTCTAGCGGCGCACTAGGTGGCACAGATACGCAGTATTTT.

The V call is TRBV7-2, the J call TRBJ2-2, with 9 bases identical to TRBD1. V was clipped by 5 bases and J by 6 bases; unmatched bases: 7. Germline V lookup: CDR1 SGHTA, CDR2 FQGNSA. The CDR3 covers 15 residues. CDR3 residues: CASSLGQGGAGELFF. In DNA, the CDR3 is TGTGCCAGCAGCCTGGGACAGGGCGGAGCCGGGGAGCTGTTTTTT. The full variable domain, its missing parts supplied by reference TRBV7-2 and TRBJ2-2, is GAGVSQSPSNKVTEKGKDVELRCDPISGHTALYWYRQSLGQGLEFLIYFQGNSAPDKSGLPSDRFSAERTGGSVSTLTIQRTQQEDSAVYLCASSLGQGGAGELFFGEGSRLTVL.

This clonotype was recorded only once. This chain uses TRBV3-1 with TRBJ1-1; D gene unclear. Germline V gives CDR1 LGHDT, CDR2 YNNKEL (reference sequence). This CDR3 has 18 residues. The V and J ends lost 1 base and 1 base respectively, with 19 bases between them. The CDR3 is CASSQGLARGRSNTEAFF. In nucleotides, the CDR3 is TGTGCCAGCAGCCAAGGGCTGGCTCGAGGGAGGTCGAACACTGAAGCTTTCTTT.

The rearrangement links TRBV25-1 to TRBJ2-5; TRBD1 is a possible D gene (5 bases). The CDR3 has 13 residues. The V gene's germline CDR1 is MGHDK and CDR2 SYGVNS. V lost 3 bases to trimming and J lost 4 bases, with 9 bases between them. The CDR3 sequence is CASSDRVGETQYF. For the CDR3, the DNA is TGTGCCAGCAGTGACAGGGTTGGAGAGACCCAGTACTTC.

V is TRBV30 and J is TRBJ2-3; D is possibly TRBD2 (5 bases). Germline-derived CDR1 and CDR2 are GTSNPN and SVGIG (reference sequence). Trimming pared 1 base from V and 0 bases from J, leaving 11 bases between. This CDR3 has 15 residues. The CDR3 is CAWSGAVLSTDTQYF. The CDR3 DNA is TGTGCCTGGAGTGGAGCGGTACTTAGCACAGATACGCAGTATTTT.

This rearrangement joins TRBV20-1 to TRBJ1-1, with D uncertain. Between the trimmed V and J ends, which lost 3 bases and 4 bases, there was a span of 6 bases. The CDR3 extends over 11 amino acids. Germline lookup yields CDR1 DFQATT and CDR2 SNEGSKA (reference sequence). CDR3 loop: CSASVGTEAFF. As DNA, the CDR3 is TGCAGTGCTAGTGTGGGCACTGAAGCTTTCTTT.

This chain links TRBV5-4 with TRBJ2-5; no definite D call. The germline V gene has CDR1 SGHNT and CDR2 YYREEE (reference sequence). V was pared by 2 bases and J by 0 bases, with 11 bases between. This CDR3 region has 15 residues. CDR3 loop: CASSLPTLHQETQYF. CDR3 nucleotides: TGTGCCAGCAGCTTACCCACCTTGCACCAAGAGACCCAGTACTTC.

This CDR3 is CSVAAYRGGGDTQYF. The CDR3 region has the DNA TGCAGCGTTGCCGCCTACAGGGGCGGAGGGGATACGCAGTATTTT. The V gene is TRBV29-1, the J gene TRBJ2-3; maybe TRBD1 (7 bases). V was cut by 4 bases and J by 6 bases, with 20 bases left in between. The CDR3 spans 15 residues. Germline V gives CDR1 SQVTM, CDR2 ANQGSEA.

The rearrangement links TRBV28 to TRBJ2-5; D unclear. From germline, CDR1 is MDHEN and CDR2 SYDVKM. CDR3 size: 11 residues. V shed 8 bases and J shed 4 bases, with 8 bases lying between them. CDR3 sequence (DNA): TGTGCCAGCGGGGTACGAGAGACCCAGTACTTC. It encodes CASGVRETQYF.

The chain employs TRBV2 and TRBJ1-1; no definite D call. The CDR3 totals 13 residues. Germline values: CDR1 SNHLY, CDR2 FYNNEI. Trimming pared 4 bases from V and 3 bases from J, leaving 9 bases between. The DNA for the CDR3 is TGTGCCAGCAGTGTAGCCGGAGACACTGAAGCTTTCTTT. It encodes CASSVAGDTEAFF.